The 32 T cell receptor beta chains given below trace back to one sample, sequenced in a study of identical twins. TCRdb recomputed calls from the 5' RACE reads with MiXCR, one row per CDR3 protein. Of roughly 700,000 distinct CDR3 sequences listed, 8.5% to 9% are singletons. The same specimen was also included in a second study, on yellow fever vaccine responses in identical twins.

Source material: PBMCs. These receptors came from a woman between 18 and 29 years old in good health.

CDR3 DNA: TGCAGCGTGTGGGGGAAAGGACAGAGGTCCCTCTCCTATGGCTACACCTTC. Translated, it gives CSVWGKGQRSLSYGYTF. This chain joins TRBV29-1 and TRBJ1-2; D is possibly TRBD1 (6 bases). Trimming removed 6 bases at V and 4 bases at J, with 27 bases between. CDR1 is SQVTM and CDR2 is ANQGSEA in the germline V gene. The CDR3 contains 17 residues.

At least ten counts were recorded for this clonotype. J is TRBJ1-2 and V is TRBV20-1; D is uncertain. The germline V and J ends were trimmed by 0 bases and 4 bases, with 6 bases remaining between them. CDR1 is DFQATT and CDR2 is SNEGSKA in the germline V gene (reference sequence). The CDR3 runs 12 residues. The CDR3 reads CSARDRSYGYTF. Here the CDR3 DNA reads TGCAGTGCTAGAGATCGAAGCTATGGCTACACCTTC.

In this sample, this clonotype turned up many times. The V gene is TRBV28, the J gene TRBJ2-7, with 7 nucleotides matching TRBD1. CDR1 is MDHEN and CDR2 is SYDVKM in the germline V gene. This CDR3 is 13 amino acids long. The V and J ends lost 7 bases and 3 bases, in that order; junction bases with no gene match: 6. The chain's CDR3 is CASIGAGGYEQYF. The CDR3 DNA reads TGTGCCAGCATCGGGGCAGGGGGCTACGAGCAGTACTTC.

The chain combines TRBV7-2 with TRBJ2-7, with 9 bases aligning to TRBD2. Germline CDR1 and CDR2: SGHTA and FQGNSA. Trimming cost V 6 bases and J 2 bases; bases outside gene matches: 5. The CDR3 spans 14 residues. CDR3 nucleotide sequence: TGTGCCAGCAGTCCGACTAGCGGAGCCTACGAGCAGTACTTC. Translating gives CASSPTSGAYEQYF.

This clonotype was picked up many times. The genes are TRBV12-3 or TRBV12-4 and TRBJ2-5; 7 bases align to TRBD2. The CDR3 has 13 residues. V lost 7 bases, J lost 1 base, and 3 bases stayed unmatched. CDR3 coding DNA: TGTGCCAGCACTACGGGAGGCCAAGAGACCCAGTACTTC. Encoded protein: CASTTGGQETQYF.

This clonotype has just a few counts. This chain joins TRBV2 and TRBJ2-7, with 10 bases that match TRBD2. This CDR3 comprises 21 residues. The ends lost 7 bases at V and 4 bases at J; junction bases unmatched: 28. Germline-derived CDR1 and CDR2 are SNHLY and FYNNEI. This chain's CDR3 is CASTARDLRGKASGSLYEQYF. CDR3 DNA: TGTGCCAGCACCGCCAGGGACCTCCGGGGGAAGGCTAGCGGGAGTTTGTACGAGCAGTACTTC.

There are a few counts of this clonotype. This sequence joins TRBV4-3 and TRBJ2-1; D is uncertain. From germline, CDR1 is LGHNA and CDR2 YSLEER. Trimming pared 1 base from V and 6 bases from J, leaving 7 bases between. The length of the CDR3 is 13 residues. CDR3 DNA sequence: TGCGCCAGCAGCCAAGGACTCCTCAATGAGCAGTTCTTC. This codes for CASSQGLLNEQFF.

The chain uses TRBV6-6 and TRBJ2-7; D gene uncertain. Germline V lookup: CDR1 MNHNY, CDR2 SVGAGI (reference sequence). The V end was cut by 2 bases, the J end by 5 bases, with 7 bases between. The CDR3 is made up of 12 amino acids. The chain's CDR3 is CASSYSLDEQYF. The CDR3 DNA reads as TGTGCCAGCAGTTACAGTTTGGACGAGCAGTACTTC.

V gene TRBV20-1 combines with J gene TRBJ2-7; D gene ambiguous. This CDR3 has 14 amino acids. V was cut by 4 bases and J by 5 bases, with 18 bases left in between. Germline CDR1 and CDR2: DFQATT and SNEGSKA (reference sequence). CDR3 protein: CSATPVLGNHEQYF. The CDR3 DNA reads TGCAGTGCTACCCCGGTCCTAGGGAACCACGAGCAGTACTTC.

In this sample, this clonotype turned up a few times. The chain couples TRBV21-1 to TRBJ2-5; the table gives TRBD1 as D, unverified against the DNA. TRBV21-1 is recorded as a pseudogene. The CDR3 is made up of 16 amino acids. The CDR3 loop reads CASSKDRVVKRETQYF. In DNA form, the CDR3 reads TGTGCCAGCAGCAAAGACCGGGTGGTTAAACGGGAGACCCAGTACTTC.

There are a few counts of this clonotype. CDR3 residues: CASSLWSGLAGSGADTQYF. The CDR3 DNA reads TGTGCCAGCAGCTTATGGTCCGGACTAGCGGGGAGTGGGGCAGATACGCAGTATTTT. The chain carries TRBV11-2 and TRBJ2-3, with 12 positions matching TRBD2. This CDR3 is 19 amino acids long. CDR1 is SGHAT and CDR2 is FQNNGV in the germline V gene. V dropped 2 bases and J dropped 4; count of bases not matched to a gene: 13.

Only a few counts were recorded for this clonotype. The chain uses TRBV6-2 or TRBV6-3 and TRBJ2-7; D is undetermined. Germline V gene lookup returns CDR1 MNHEY and CDR2 SVGEGT. The V end lost 5 bases, the J end lost 6 bases, and 11 bases lay between the germline ends. The CDR3 has 12 amino acids. The chain's CDR3 is CASSPSPFEQYF. CDR3 sequence (DNA): TGTGCCAGCAGTCCGTCTCCTTTCGAGCAGTACTTC.

V is TRBV2 and J is TRBJ1-6; a weak D match, TRBD1 (6 bases). V lost 11 bases and J 6 bases, leaving 14 bases between the germline ends. CDR3 length: 13 residues. The V gene's germline CDR1 is SNHLY and CDR2 FYNNEI. Here the CDR3 reads CAGRQELNSPLHF. The CDR3 DNA reads TGTGCCGGAAGACAGGAACTTAATTCACCCCTCCACTTT.

This clonotype was counted a few times. The rearrangement joins TRBV12-3 or TRBV12-4 to TRBJ1-2; 7 bases match TRBD1. There are 15 residues in the CDR3. After removal of 2 bases from V and 5 bases from J, the junction contained 8 bases not matched to a gene. The CDR3 sequence is CASSLRGQPHYGYTF. The CDR3 nucleotides read TGTGCCAGCAGTTTACGGGGACAGCCCCATTATGGCTACACCTTC.

This clonotype was observed many times. The rearrangement links TRBV24-1 to TRBJ2-1, with D unresolved. This CDR3 comprises 13 residues. Trimming left V 6 bases short and J 0 bases short, with 5 bases between. Germline-derived CDR1 and CDR2 are KGHDR and SFDVKD. The CDR3 here is CATSSGSYNEQFF. For the CDR3, the DNA is TGTGCCACCAGTTCGGGCTCCTACAATGAGCAGTTCTTC.

The chain joins TRBV10-3 to TRBJ2-2, with D possibly being TRBD1 (6 bases). This CDR3 contains 15 residues. Germline CDR1 is ENHRY and CDR2 is SYGVKD. Deletions cut 3 bases from V and 2 bases from J, with 10 bases between. CDR3 protein: CAISDKDSNTGELFF. The CDR3 coding sequence is TGTGCCATCAGTGACAAGGACAGTAACACCGGGGAGCTGTTTTTT.

This clonotype came up many times. The chain uses TRBV12-3 or TRBV12-4 and TRBJ1-5; 7 bases map to TRBD1. The V gene end was trimmed by 5 bases and the J gene end by 3 bases; junction bases not matched to a gene: 7. The CDR3 has 15 residues. In DNA form, the CDR3 reads TGTGCCAGCAGTCCTGGGACAGCTTTCAATCAGCCCCAGCATTTT. Translation gives CASSPGTAFNQPQHF.

This clonotype was counted ten times or more. The chain recombines TRBV12-3 or TRBV12-4 with TRBJ2-2, with no clear D. The CDR3 is 14 residues long. Trimming removed 6 bases at V and 1 base at J, with 9 bases between. The CDR3 loop is CASSPSLNTGELFF. DNA of the CDR3: TGTGCCAGCAGCCCCTCATTGAACACCGGGGAGCTGTTTTTT.

This clonotype was counted at least ten times. The chain has TRBV3-1 and TRBJ1-1; weak D call: TRBD1 (5 bases). V lost 3 bases to trimming and J lost 4 bases, with 15 bases between them. The CDR3 sequence is 15 residues long. The germline CDR1 and CDR2 sequences are LGHDT and YNNKEL (reference sequence). The CDR3 nucleotides are TGTGCCAGCAGCCAGGACCACGGGGGTGGCACTGAAGCTTTCTTT. It is translated as CASSQDHGGGTEAFF.

The rearrangement joins TRBV9 to TRBJ2-1; 11 bases fit TRBD2. The length of the CDR3 is 15 residues. The germline V gene encodes CDR1 SGDLS and CDR2 YYNGEE. Germline trimming cut 5 bases from V and 5 bases from J; bases unmatched to any gene: 6. DNA for the CDR3: TGTGCCAGCAGGGACGGGACTAGCGGAAACAATGAGCAGTTCTTC. Translating it yields CASRDGTSGNNEQFF. The variable domain in full, completed from reference TRBV9 and TRBJ2-1, reads DSGVTQTPKHLITATGQRVTLRCSPRSGDLSVYWYQQSLDQGLQFLIQYYNGEERAKGNILERFSAQQFPDLHSELNLSSLELGDSALYFCASRDGTSGNNEQFFGPGTRLTVL.

In this sample, this clonotype turned up a few times. The chain couples TRBV20-1 to TRBJ2-4, with 9 bases matching TRBD1. This CDR3 has 13 amino acids. Germline V gives CDR1 DFQATT, CDR2 SNEGSKA (reference sequence). J lost 4 bases, V lost 5 bases, and 3 bases had no gene match. CDR3: CSAPGTGKNIQYF. In DNA, the CDR3 is TGCAGTGCTCCCGGGACAGGGAAAAACATTCAGTACTTC.

This clonotype was counted a few times. The chain uses TRBV5-1 and TRBJ2-3; no clear D gene. Germline V gene lookup returns CDR1 SGHRS and CDR2 YFSETQ. V gave up 1 base and J gave up 1 base, with 10 bases separating them. The CDR3 contains 15 residues. The CDR3 reads CASSLTGWGTDTQYF. CDR3 nucleotide sequence: TGCGCCAGCAGCTTGACGGGTTGGGGCACAGATACGCAGTATTTT.

The chain recombines TRBV11-2 with TRBJ2-7; the D call may be TRBD1 or TRBD2 (6 bases each). CDR1 is SGHAT and CDR2 is FQNNGV in the germline V gene. The CDR3 has 15 amino acids. V lost 2 bases and J lost 5, with 16 bases in between. The CDR3 nucleotides are TGTGCCAGCAGCTTAAACAAGGGAAGGGGGGACGAGCAGTACTTC. Protein product: CASSLNKGRGDEQYF. Looking up the rest from reference TRBV11-2 and TRBJ2-7 gives the full variable domain: EAGVAQSPRYKIIEKRQSVAFWCNPISGHATLYWYQQILGQGPKLLIQFQNNGVVDDSQLPKDRFSAERLKGVDSTLKIQPAKLEDSAVYLCASSLNKGRGDEQYFGPGTRLTVT.

This clonotype appeared a few times. The chain joins TRBV5-5 to TRBJ2-7; D perhaps matches TRBD2 (6 bases). Looked up from germline, CDR1 is SGHKS and CDR2 is YYEKEE (reference sequence). This CDR3 contains 14 residues. V gave up 4 bases and J gave up 3 bases, with 14 bases separating them. DNA of the CDR3: TGTGCCAGCAGCCGTTCTTGGCGGGACTACGAGCAGTACTTC. Translating it yields CASSRSWRDYEQYF.

This clonotype was seen just once. This chain connects TRBV18 to TRBJ2-5, with D perhaps being TRBD1 or TRBD2 (5 bases each). The CDR3 loop spans 15 amino acids. CDR1 is KGHSH and CDR2 is LQKENI in the germline V gene. V lost 0 bases to trimming and J lost 2 bases, with 10 bases between them. CDR3 protein: CASSPPGTPQETQYF. The CDR3 bases are TGTGCCAGCTCACCACCGGGGACGCCGCAAGAGACCCAGTACTTC.

The table lists this clonotype with a few counts. This chain links TRBV15 with TRBJ1-1; no clear D. Between the trimmed V and J ends, which lost 2 bases and 1 base, there was a span of 8 bases. This CDR3 has 14 residues. Germline V gene data show CDR1 as LNHNV and CDR2 as YYDKDF (reference sequence). The CDR3 region has the DNA TGTGCCACCAGCAGACAAAAGACGAACACTGAAGCTTTCTTT. It is translated as CATSRQKTNTEAFF. Supplemented by reference TRBV15 and TRBJ1-1, the full variable domain reads DAMVIQNPRYQVTQFGKPVTLSCSQTLNHNVMYWYQQKSSQAPKLLFHYYDKDFNNEADTPDNFQSRRPNTSFCFLDIRSPGLGDTAMYLCATSRQKTNTEAFFGQGTRLTVV.

There are many counts of this clonotype. The V and J genes are TRBV11-2 and TRBJ2-7; possible D gene TRBD1, 5 bases. The CDR3 consists of 14 residues. The germline V gene has CDR1 SGHAT and CDR2 FQNNGV. V was clipped by 4 bases and J by 0 bases, with 10 bases between them. CDR3 DNA sequence: TGTGCCAGCAGCTCTGGACAATTCTCCTACGAGCAGTACTTC. Protein product: CASSSGQFSYEQYF.

J is TRBJ2-6 and V is TRBV5-5, with D perhaps matching TRBD2 (6 bases). Looked up from germline, CDR1 is SGHKS and CDR2 is YYEKEE (reference sequence). The V gene lost 2 bases and the J gene lost 3 bases, with 9 bases spanning the gap. CDR3 length equals 15 residues. As DNA, the CDR3 is TGTGCCAGCAGCTTTGGGGAGGATGGGGCCAACGTCCTGACTTTC. This gives the protein CASSFGEDGANVLTF.

V and J are TRBV27 and TRBJ2-6; D gene unclear. V lost 0 bases to trimming and J lost 0 bases, with 9 bases between them. The CDR3 spans 17 residues. Germline CDR1 and CDR2: MNHEY and SMNVEV (reference sequence). CDR3 nucleotides: TGTGCCAGCAGTTTATCTATACAGCACTCTGGGGCCAACGTCCTGACTTTC. Translated: CASSLSIQHSGANVLTF.

As concerns this clonotype: Just one base apart from a much larger clone, this may be a read error. V and J are TRBV7-2 and TRBJ2-7; TRBD1 agrees at 10 bases. This CDR3 contains 15 residues. Germline V gene data show CDR1 as SGHTA and CDR2 as FQGNSA. Trimming removed 2 bases from V and 6 bases from J; junction bases left unmatched: 7. CDR3 residues: CASSLKGQGPCEQYF. CDR3 coding DNA: TGTGCCAGCAGCTTAAAGGGACAGGGGCCCTGCGAGCAGTACTTC.

The sample holds many counts of this clonotype. This rearrangement joins TRBV29-1 to TRBJ1-2; 8 nucleotides agree with TRBD1. The CDR3 runs to 12 residues. V dropped 5 bases and J dropped 5; count of bases not matched to a gene: 4. Germline assignment: CDR1 SQVTM and CDR2 ANQGSEA. This CDR3 is CSVPGQGYGYTF. CDR3 coding DNA: TGCAGCGTTCCCGGACAGGGATATGGCTACACCTTC. The full variable domain, completed using reference TRBV29-1 and TRBJ1-2, is SAVISQKPSRDICQRGTSLTIQCQVDSQVTMMFWYRQQPGQSLTLIATANQGSEATYESGFVIDKFPISRPNLTFSTLTVSNMSPEDSSIYLCSVPGQGYGYTFGSGTRLTVV.

This rearrangement joins TRBV28 to TRBJ2-3, with D unclear. Germline V lookup: CDR1 MDHEN, CDR2 SYDVKM. The CDR3 is 13 residues long. V dropped 8 bases and J dropped 2 bases, with 11 bases sitting between them. CDR3 protein: CASGPIVTDTQYF. In DNA, the CDR3 is TGTGCCAGCGGCCCTATAGTCACAGATACGCAGTATTTT.